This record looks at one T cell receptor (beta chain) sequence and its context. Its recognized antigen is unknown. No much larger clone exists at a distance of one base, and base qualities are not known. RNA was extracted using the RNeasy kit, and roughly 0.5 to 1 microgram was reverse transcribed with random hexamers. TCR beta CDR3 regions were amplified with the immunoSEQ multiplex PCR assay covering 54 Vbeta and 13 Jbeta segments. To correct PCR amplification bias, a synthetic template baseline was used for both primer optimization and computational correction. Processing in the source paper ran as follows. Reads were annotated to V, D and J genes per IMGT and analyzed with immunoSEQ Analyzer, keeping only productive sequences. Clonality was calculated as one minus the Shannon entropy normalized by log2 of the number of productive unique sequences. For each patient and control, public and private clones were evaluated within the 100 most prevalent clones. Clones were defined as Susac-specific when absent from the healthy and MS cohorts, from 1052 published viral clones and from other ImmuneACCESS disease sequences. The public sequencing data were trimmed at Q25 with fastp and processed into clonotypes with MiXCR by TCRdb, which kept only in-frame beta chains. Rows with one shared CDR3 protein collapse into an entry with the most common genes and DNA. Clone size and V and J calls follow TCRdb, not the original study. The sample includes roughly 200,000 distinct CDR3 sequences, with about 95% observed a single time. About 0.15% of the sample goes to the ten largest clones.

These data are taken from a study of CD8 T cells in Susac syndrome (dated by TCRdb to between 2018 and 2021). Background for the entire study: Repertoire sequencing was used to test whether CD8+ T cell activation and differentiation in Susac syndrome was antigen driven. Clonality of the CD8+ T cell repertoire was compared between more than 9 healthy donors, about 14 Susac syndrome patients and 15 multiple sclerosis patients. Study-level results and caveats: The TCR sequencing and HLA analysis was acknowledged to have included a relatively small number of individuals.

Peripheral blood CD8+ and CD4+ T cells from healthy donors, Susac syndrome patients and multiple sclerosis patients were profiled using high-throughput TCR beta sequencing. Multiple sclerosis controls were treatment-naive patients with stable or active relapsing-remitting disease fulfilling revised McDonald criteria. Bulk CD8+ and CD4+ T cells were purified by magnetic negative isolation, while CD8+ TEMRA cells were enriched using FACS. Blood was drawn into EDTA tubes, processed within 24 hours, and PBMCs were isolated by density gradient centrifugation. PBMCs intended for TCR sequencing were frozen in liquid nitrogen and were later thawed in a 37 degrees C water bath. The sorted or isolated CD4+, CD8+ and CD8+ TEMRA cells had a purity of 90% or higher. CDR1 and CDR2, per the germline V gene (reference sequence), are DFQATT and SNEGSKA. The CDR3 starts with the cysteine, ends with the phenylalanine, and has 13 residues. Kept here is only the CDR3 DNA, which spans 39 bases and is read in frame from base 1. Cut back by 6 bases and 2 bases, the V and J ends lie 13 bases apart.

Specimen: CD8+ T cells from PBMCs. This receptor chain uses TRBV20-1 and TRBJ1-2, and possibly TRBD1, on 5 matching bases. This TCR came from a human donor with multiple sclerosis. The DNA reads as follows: TGCAGTGCCAGGGACGGAGAAAACTATGGCTACACCTTC. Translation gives CSARDGENYGYTF.